This T cell receptor (beta chain) was recovered during a study of T cells after yellow fever vaccination. On the study more broadly: With SMART-Seq v4 Ultra Low Input, the fractions containing low cell numbers were prepared.

Broader study findings: Post-booster repertoires contained most primary-vaccination clones again (approximately 97% CD4, about 90% CD8).

This CDR3 region has 15 residues. J was trimmed by 8 bases and V by 3 bases; bases with no gene match: 10. CDR1 is SGDLS, CDR2 YYNGEE, per germline. Researchers made TCR cDNA using 5'RACE template switching, and this step added a universal primer site and UMIs. TCRdb independently ran MiXCR on the 5' RACE reads; one entry per CDR3 protein. The data contain around 30,000 distinct CDR3 sequences, roughly 10% of them seen just once; the ten biggest clones take up 9% to 15%. This clonotype showed up many times. This TCR was recovered from a man aged 18 to 35 who received the YFV17D yellow fever vaccine. The chain uses TRBV9 and TRBJ1-4; TRBD1 matches at 7 bases. The sample in question was PBMCs, either bulk or a sorted T-cell subset (CD4+, CD8+, memory, or dextramer-sorted; not recorded which), obtained around 14 days after the first yellow fever vaccination. CDR3 residues: CASSAYGTAGEKLFF. The CDR3 DNA sequence: TGTGCCAGCAGCGCGTACGGGACAGCTGGCGAAAAACTGTTTTTT.